Only a few counts were recorded for the clone carrying this T cell receptor beta chain. Its antigen remains unidentified. The source of the sample is a study of beta chain features in type 1 diabetes. At the level of the study: Healthy donors resembled patients in age, gender and cell yields. General study points: Shortening of TCRB CDR3s, moderate but significant, appeared in all four CD4+ subsets of Type 1 diabetes patients. Naive, central memory and Treg TCRB repertoires appeared more alike in patients than in healthy donors.

What was sequenced were expressed TCRB transcripts, since all of the isolated RNA had been reverse transcribed. Naive, central memory and regulatory T cell samples averaged around 3.9 million immunoSEQ reads each. TCRdb's copy holds only in-frame clones and misses some; the assay was immunoSEQ multiplex PCR. Counted here are some 160,000 clones, roughly 8% occurring once; the ten biggest clones make up approximately 0.56%. This CDR3 comprises 14 residues. Trimming stripped 4 bases from V and 2 bases from J, with 12 bases between. Germline V gene lookup returns CDR1 SGHRS and CDR2 YFSETQ. The chain links TRBV5-1 to TRBJ1-1; D unclear. This receptor was identified in a woman under 30 with type 1 diabetes. The sample was central memory CD4+ T cells from blood. The DNA of the CDR3 is TGCGCCAGCAGCCCGATGAGCTCCAACACTGAAGCTTTCTTT. As protein: CASSPMSSNTEAFF.